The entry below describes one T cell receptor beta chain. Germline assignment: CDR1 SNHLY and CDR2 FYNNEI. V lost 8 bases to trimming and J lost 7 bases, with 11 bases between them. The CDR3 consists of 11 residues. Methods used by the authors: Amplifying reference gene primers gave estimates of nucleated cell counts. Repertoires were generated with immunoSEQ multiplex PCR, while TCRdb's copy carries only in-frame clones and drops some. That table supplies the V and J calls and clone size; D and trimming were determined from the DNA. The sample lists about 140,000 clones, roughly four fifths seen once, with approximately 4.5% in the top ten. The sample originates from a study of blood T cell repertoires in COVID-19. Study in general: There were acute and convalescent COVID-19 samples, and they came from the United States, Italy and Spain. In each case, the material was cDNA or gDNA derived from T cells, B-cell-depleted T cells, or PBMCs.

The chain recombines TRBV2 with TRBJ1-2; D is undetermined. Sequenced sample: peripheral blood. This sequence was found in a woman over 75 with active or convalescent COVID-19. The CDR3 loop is CASVALGGYTF. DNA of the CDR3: TGTGCCAGCGTGGCTCTTGGTGGCTACACCTTC.